These 25 T cell receptor beta chains were all obtained from the same sample, sequenced in a study of cytomegalovirus exposure and HLA in healthy donors. Primers: 60 Vbeta forward and 13 Jbeta reverse. Libraries were prepared by immunoSEQ multiplex PCR; TCRdb keeps only in-frame clonotypes and omits some of them. The sample holds 160,000 or so clones, around four fifths seen once. Source material: PBMCs. Receptor source: a man aged 30 to 45 in good health and CMV-seronegative.

This clone came up a few times. This chain uses TRBV7-2 with TRBJ2-3; 9 positions match TRBD2. The CDR3 extends over 14 amino acids. Germline values: CDR1 SGHTA, CDR2 FQGNSA. The V segment lost 3 bases and the J segment 6 bases; nucleotides outside the gene matches: 4. The CDR3 region has the DNA TGTGCCAGCAGCTTTAGCGGGGGTGCCGATACGCAGTATTTT. Translating it yields CASSFSGGADTQYF.

The chain joins TRBV10-3 to TRBJ2-1; 12 bases map to TRBD2. The germline V gene encodes CDR1 ENHRY and CDR2 SYGVKD. V lost 8 bases and J lost 6; bases outside the gene matches: 5. CDR3 length: 14 amino acids. The DNA of the CDR3 is TGTGCCATCGGGCTAGCGGGGGGGCCCAATGAGCAGTTCTTC. It encodes CAIGLAGGPNEQFF.

This chain connects TRBV7-2 to TRBJ1-5; unclear D gene. Between the trimmed V and J ends, which lost 1 base and 0 bases, there was a span of 7 bases. CDR1 is SGHTA, CDR2 FQGNSA, per germline. The CDR3 is made up of 15 amino acids. CDR3 region: CASSLEQDSNQPQHF. In DNA, the CDR3 is TGTGCCAGCAGCTTAGAGCAGGATAGCAATCAGCCCCAGCATTTT. Supplemented by reference TRBV7-2 and TRBJ1-5, the full variable domain reads GAGVSQSPSNKVTEKGKDVELRCDPISGHTALYWYRQSLGQGLEFLIYFQGNSAPDKSGLPSDRFSAERTGGSVSTLTIQRTQQEDSAVYLCASSLEQDSNQPQHFGDGTRLSIL.

This clone occurred a few times. The chain couples TRBV18 to TRBJ1-1, with D hard to call. The CDR3 has 15 amino acids. Germline V lookup: CDR1 KGHSH, CDR2 LQKENI. V was shortened by 2 bases and J by 1 base, with 11 bases between the two germline ends. The CDR3 protein is CASSPSISGNTEAFF. The DNA of the CDR3 is TGTGCCAGCTCACCATCCATTTCGGGGAACACTGAAGCTTTCTTT.

The rearrangement links TRBV7-8 to TRBJ2-7; TRBD1 matches 7 bases. V was pared by 5 bases and J by 2 bases, with 0 bases of the junction left unmatched. The germline V gene has CDR1 SGHVS and CDR2 FQNEAQ. The CDR3 contains 12 residues. The CDR3 DNA reads TGTGCCAGCAGCCAGGGGGCCTACGAGCAGTACTTC. Its translation is CASSQGAYEQYF.

This clone was recorded once. The rearrangement uses TRBV10-1 and TRBJ2-3, with D possibly being TRBD2 (6 bases). Germline V gene sequence: CDR1 WNHNN, CDR2 SYGVQD (reference sequence). This CDR3 is built from 14 residues. Trimming pared 3 bases from V and 5 bases from J, leaving 12 bases between. The CDR3 coding sequence is TGCGCCAGCAGTGATAGCGGCCGTGGAGATACGCAGTATTTT. Its translation: CASSDSGRGDTQYF.

The chain has TRBV9 and TRBJ1-6, with D uncertain. CDR1 SGDLS and CDR2 YYNGEE come from the germline V gene. CDR3 length: 14 amino acids. V shed 3 bases and J shed 0 bases, with 4 bases lying between them. The CDR3 region is CASSESSYNSPLHF. The CDR3, as DNA: TGTGCCAGCAGCGAGAGCTCCTATAATTCACCCCTCCACTTT.

J is TRBJ2-1 and V is TRBV5-1; weak D call: TRBD2 (6 bases). The V gene lost 4 bases and the J gene lost 0 bases, with 11 bases spanning the gap. Germline-derived CDR1 and CDR2 are SGHRS and YFSETQ. The CDR3 runs to 15 residues. CDR3 amino acids: CASSGGTSSYNEQFF. The CDR3 nucleotides are TGCGCCAGCAGCGGCGGGACCAGCTCCTACAATGAGCAGTTCTTC. Looking up the rest from reference TRBV5-1 and TRBJ2-1 gives the full variable domain: KAGVTQTPRYLIKTRGQQVTLSCSPISGHRSVSWYQQTPGQGLQFLFEYFSETQRNKGNFPGRFSGRQFSNSRSEMNVSTLELGDSALYLCASSGGTSSYNEQFFGPGTRLTVL.

This clone was counted a single time. The chain has TRBV6-5 and TRBJ2-1; D gene ambiguous. The V gene lost 6 bases and the J gene lost 4 bases, with 16 bases spanning the gap. The CDR3 consists of 15 residues. The germline CDR1 and CDR2 sequences are MNHEY and SVGAGI. The DNA of the CDR3 is TGTGCCAGCAGACTCGGCCTAGATACTTACAATGAGCAGTTCTTC. Translating gives CASRLGLDTYNEQFF.

The CDR3 nucleotides are TGTGCCAGCAGCTTAGCGGCTTCCTACGAGCAGTACTTC. Protein: CASSLAASYEQYF. The rearrangement uses TRBV7-2 and TRBJ2-7; no reliable D call. Per germline, CDR1 SGHTA and CDR2 FQGNSA. Deletions cut 0 bases from V and 1 base from J, with 4 bases between. This CDR3 is built from 13 residues.

J is TRBJ2-1 and V is TRBV10-3; possibly TRBD2 for D (5 bases). The V end was cut by 4 bases, the J end by 5 bases, with 12 bases between. Germline V gene lookup returns CDR1 ENHRY and CDR2 SYGVKD. CDR3 length: 14 amino acids. CDR3 coding DNA: TGTGCCATCAGTGGAAGTAGCGCTAACAATGAGCAGTTCTTC. Protein product: CAISGSSANNEQFF.

This chain joins TRBV4-1 and TRBJ1-1, with a tentative D call TRBD1 (5 bases). V dropped 4 bases and J dropped 4 bases, with 10 bases sitting between them. CDR1 and CDR2 (germline): MGHRA, YSYEKL. CDR3 length: 13 amino acids. The CDR3 sequence: CASSPGQPTEAFF. The CDR3 bases are TGCGCCAGCAGCCCCGGACAACCCACTGAAGCTTTCTTT.

The rearrangement uses TRBV29-1 and TRBJ2-1, with D possibly being TRBD2 (6 bases). Germline V gene lookup returns CDR1 SQVTM and CDR2 ANQGSEA. The CDR3 is 12 residues long. The germline V and J ends were trimmed by 7 bases and 8 bases, with 15 bases remaining between them. CDR3 in amino acids: CSAPLAPHEQFF. CDR3 coding DNA: TGCAGCGCACCACTAGCCCCTCATGAGCAGTTCTTC.

The chain is built from TRBV2 and TRBJ1-6; the D gene is possibly TRBD1 (5 bases). Germline assignment: CDR1 SNHLY and CDR2 FYNNEI. The V end lost 4 bases, the J end lost 6 bases, and 10 bases lay between the germline ends. The CDR3 totals 14 residues. CDR3 DNA sequence: TGTGCCAGCAGTGTACTCAGGGTTAATTCACCCCTCCACTTT. Amino acids: CASSVLRVNSPLHF.

The gene calls are TRBV23-1 and TRBJ2-7; D remains unclear. TRBV23-1 belongs to the ORF category, with a function that is uncertain. The V end was cut by 2 bases, the J end by 2 bases, with 10 bases between. This CDR3 is 14 amino acids long. As DNA, the CDR3 is TGCGCCAGCAGTCAACGAGACAAGACCTACGAGCAGTACTTC. Translation gives CASSQRDKTYEQYF.

V usage is TRBV27 and J usage is TRBJ1-2; 7 nucleotides line up with TRBD1. The CDR3 contains 15 residues. Germline CDR1 MNHEY, CDR2 SMNVEV (reference sequence). V lost 3 bases and J lost 3; bases outside the gene matches: 7. CDR3 protein: CASSFGTETHYGYTF. The CDR3 DNA is TGTGCCAGCAGTTTCGGGACAGAGACGCACTATGGCTACACCTTC.

This chain joins TRBV2 and TRBJ2-5, with TRBD1 identical over 7 bases. The V gene's germline CDR1 is SNHLY and CDR2 FYNNEI. The junction had 5 bases not matched to a gene; V was cut back by 7 bases and J by 3 bases. The CDR3 has 13 amino acids. CDR3 loop: CASTGQAKETQYF. The CDR3 DNA is TGTGCCAGCACCGGACAGGCTAAAGAGACCCAGTACTTC.

The chain joins TRBV7-9 to TRBJ1-1, with 7 bases lining up with TRBD1. Germline V CDR1 and CDR2: SEHNR, FQNEAQ (reference sequence). The CDR3 runs 14 residues. The V and J ends lost 5 bases and 3 bases, in that order; junction bases with no gene match: 6. The CDR3 DNA sequence: TGTGCCAGCAGCCTCCAGGGGGTCGACACTGAAGCTTTCTTT. It codes for CASSLQGVDTEAFF.

The V call is TRBV15, the J call TRBJ2-7; possible D gene TRBD1, 6 bases. There are 16 residues in the CDR3. V lost 3 bases and J lost 1, with 16 bases in between. Germline V gene lookup returns CDR1 LNHNV and CDR2 YYDKDF (reference sequence). CDR3 sequence (DNA): TGTGCCACCAGCAGTCCCGGGACACTCGGATCCTACGAGCAGTACTTC. This encodes CATSSPGTLGSYEQYF. Full variable domain (outside the CDR3, taken from reference TRBV15 and TRBJ2-7): DAMVIQNPRYQVTQFGKPVTLSCSQTLNHNVMYWYQQKSSQAPKLLFHYYDKDFNNEADTPDNFQSRRPNTSFCFLDIRSPGLGDTAMYLCATSSPGTLGSYEQYFGPGTRLTVT.

The chain joins TRBV9 to TRBJ2-5; 11 bases line up with TRBD2. Trimming took 3 bases from V and 2 from J; bases not matched to a gene: 6. The CDR3 has 16 residues. The germline V gene encodes CDR1 SGDLS and CDR2 YYNGEE. The CDR3 sequence: CASSGGTSGIQETQYF. The CDR3 bases are TGTGCCAGCAGCGGGGGGACTAGCGGAATTCAAGAGACCCAGTACTTC.

The rearrangement joins TRBV2 to TRBJ1-2, with TRBD1 matching 7 bases. CDR3 length: 13 residues. The V gene's germline CDR1 is SNHLY and CDR2 FYNNEI. The junction had 5 bases not matched to a gene; V was cut back by 3 bases and J by 7 bases. The CDR3 reads CASSERQGVGYTF. The CDR3 region has the DNA TGTGCCAGCAGTGAGCGGCAGGGGGTTGGCTACACCTTC.

The V gene is TRBV11-2, the J gene TRBJ2-1; TRBD2 might be the D (5 bases). The germline V and J ends were trimmed by 5 bases and 12 bases, with 11 bases remaining between them. The CDR3 sequence is 11 residues long. From germline, CDR1 is SGHAT and CDR2 FQNNGV. The CDR3 protein is CASSGSGRQFF. In DNA form, the CDR3 reads TGTGCCAGCAGCGGGTCGGGGAGGCAGTTCTTC.

J is TRBJ2-4 and V is TRBV30, with TRBD1 identical over 7 bases. The V and J ends lost 5 bases and 5 bases, in that order; junction bases with no gene match: 0. Germline CDR1 reads GTSNPN; CDR2 reads SVGIG (reference sequence). The CDR3 runs to 11 residues. CDR3 amino acids: CAWGQENIQYF. The CDR3 DNA sequence: TGTGCCTGGGGACAGGAAAACATTCAGTACTTC.

The V call is TRBV18, the J call TRBJ1-1; D is perhaps TRBD1 (5 bases). With 0 bases removed from V and 3 bases from J, the gap between germline ends came to 11 bases. CDR3 length equals 15 residues. Per the germline V gene, CDR1 is KGHSH and CDR2 is LQKENI. The CDR3 sequence is CASSPPAGRYTEAFF. CDR3 DNA: TGTGCCAGCTCACCACCGGCGGGGCGGTACACTGAAGCTTTCTTT.

The chain is built from TRBV18 and TRBJ1-6; D call uncertain. Deletions cut 3 bases from V and 9 bases from J, with 15 bases between. From germline, CDR1 is KGHSH and CDR2 LQKENI. The CDR3 contains 15 residues. DNA of the CDR3: TGTGCCAGCTCACCTAGCGGGTCCCTTGTTTCACCCCTCCACTTT. Its protein product is CASSPSGSLVSPLHF.